Sequencing of this T cell receptor beta chain was carried out in a study of T cell responses to AZD1222 COVID-19 vaccine. Study outcomes and limitations: At 160-218 and 743-854, vaccine-associated CD4 TCRs were dominant, and they spanned spike. At baseline, just five or six AZD1222 recipients tested seropositive.

Data came from immunoSEQ multiplex PCR; TCRdb stores just in-frame clones and leaves some out. Of 180,000 or so clones listed, 93% were seen once; the top ten hold approximately 3.9%. Concerning this clone: Its antigen is as yet unknown.

V was pared by 5 bases and J by 5 bases, with 12 bases of the junction left unmatched. The germline CDR1 and CDR2 sequences are SNHLY and FYNNEI. The CDR3 has 16 amino acids. The chain couples TRBV2 to TRBJ1-2; 9 bases are shared with TRBD1. The receptor's source is an adult in good health. The sequencing used peripheral blood, collected on day 0 of AZD1222 vaccination. In DNA form, the CDR3 reads TGTGCCAGCAGTCCGGGACAGGGTGTATTAGGGTATGGCTACACCTTC. This sequence encodes CASSPGQGVLGYGYTF. The full variable domain, in which reference TRBV2 and TRBJ1-2 provide the parts outside the CDR3, is EPEVTQTPSHQVTQMGQEVILRCVPISNHLYFYWYRQILGQKVEFLVSFYNNEISEKSEIFDDQFSVERPDGSNFTLKIRSTKLEDSAMYFCASSPGQGVLGYGYTFGSGTRLTVV.